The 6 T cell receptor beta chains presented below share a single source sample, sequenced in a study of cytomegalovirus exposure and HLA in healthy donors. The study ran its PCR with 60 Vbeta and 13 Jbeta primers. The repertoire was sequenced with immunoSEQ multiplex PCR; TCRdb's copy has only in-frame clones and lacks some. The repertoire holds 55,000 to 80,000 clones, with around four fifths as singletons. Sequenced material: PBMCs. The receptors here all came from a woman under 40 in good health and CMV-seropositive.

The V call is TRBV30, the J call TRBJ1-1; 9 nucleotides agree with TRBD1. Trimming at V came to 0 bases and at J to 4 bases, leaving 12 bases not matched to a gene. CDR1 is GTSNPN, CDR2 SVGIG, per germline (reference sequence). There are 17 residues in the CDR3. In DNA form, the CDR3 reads TGTGCCTGGAGTGTACGTACAGGGGGCTTTTTTAGCACTGAAGCTTTCTTT. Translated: CAWSVRTGGFFSTEAFF.

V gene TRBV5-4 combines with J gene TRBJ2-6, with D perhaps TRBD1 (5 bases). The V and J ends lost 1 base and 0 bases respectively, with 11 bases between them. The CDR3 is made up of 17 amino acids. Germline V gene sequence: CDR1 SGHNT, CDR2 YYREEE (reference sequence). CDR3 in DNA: TGTGCCAGCAGCTTGAAGGGGCGAACCTCTGGGGCCAACGTCCTGACTTTC. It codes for CASSLKGRTSGANVLTF.

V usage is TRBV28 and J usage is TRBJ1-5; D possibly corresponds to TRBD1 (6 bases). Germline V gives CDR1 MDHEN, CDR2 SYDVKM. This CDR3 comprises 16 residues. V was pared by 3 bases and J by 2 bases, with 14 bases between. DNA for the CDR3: TGTGCCAGCAGTTTCCTGGGACAAATTCGCAATCAGCCCCAGCATTTT. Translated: CASSFLGQIRNQPQHF. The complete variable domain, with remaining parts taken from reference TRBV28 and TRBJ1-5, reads DVKVTQSSRYLVKRTGEKVFLECVQDMDHENMFWYRQDPGLGLRLIYFSYDVKMKEKGDIPEGYSVSREKKERFSLILESASTNQTSMYLCASSFLGQIRNQPQHFGDGTRLSIL.

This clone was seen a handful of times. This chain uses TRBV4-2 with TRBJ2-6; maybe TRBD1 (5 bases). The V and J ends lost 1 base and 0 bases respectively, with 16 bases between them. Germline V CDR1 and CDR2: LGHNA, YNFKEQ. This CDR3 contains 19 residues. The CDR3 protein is CASSQGGFQGYSGANVLTF. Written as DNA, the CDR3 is TGTGCCAGCAGCCAAGGGGGATTTCAGGGATACTCTGGGGCCAACGTCCTGACTTTC.

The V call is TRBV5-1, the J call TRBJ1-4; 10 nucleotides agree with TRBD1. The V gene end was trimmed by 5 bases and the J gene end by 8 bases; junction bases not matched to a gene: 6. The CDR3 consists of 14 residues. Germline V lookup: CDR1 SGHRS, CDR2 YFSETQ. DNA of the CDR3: TGCGCCAGCAGACCCGGGACAGGGGCCGAAAAACTGTTTTTT. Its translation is CASRPGTGAEKLFF.

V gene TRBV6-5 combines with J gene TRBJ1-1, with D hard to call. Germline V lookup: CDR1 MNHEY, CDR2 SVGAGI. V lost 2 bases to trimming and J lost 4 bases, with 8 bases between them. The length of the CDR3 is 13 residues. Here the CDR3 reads CASSYQFTTEAFF. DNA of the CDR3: TGTGCCAGCAGTTACCAGTTCACCACTGAAGCTTTCTTT.